This T cell receptor beta chain was found in a study of blood T cell repertoires in COVID-19. Trimming stripped 1 base from V and 0 bases from J, with 9 bases between. This CDR3 has 15 residues. In germline, CDR1 is LGHNA, CDR2 YNFKEQ. The protocol was immunoSEQ multiplex PCR, while the TCRdb copy is restricted to in-frame clones and leaves out a portion. This table holds more than 250,000 clones, over 70% found once. The source material was peripheral blood. This TCR came from a human donor in a cohort sampled during active COVID-19. The genes are TRBV4-2 and TRBJ1-1; no reliable D call. The CDR3 here is CASSQGIGVNTEAFF. The CDR3 nucleotides read TGTGCCAGCAGCCAAGGCATCGGGGTGAACACTGAAGCTTTCTTT.